Below, 32 T cell receptor beta chains from the same sample are listed, as sequenced in a study of blood T cell repertoires in COVID-19. The data were produced by immunoSEQ multiplex PCR, yet TCRdb's version contains in-frame clones alone and is incomplete. The table includes fewer than 500,000 clones, 70% to 90% detected once. Sequenced sample: peripheral blood. These receptor sequences come from a woman aged 25 to 45 with active or convalescent COVID-19.

This clone was counted a single time. The rearrangement uses TRBV25-1 and TRBJ1-1; 11 bases map to TRBD1. Per germline, CDR1 MGHDK and CDR2 SYGVNS. Germline trimming cut 4 bases from V and 7 bases from J; bases unmatched to any gene: 2. This CDR3 is 13 amino acids long. The CDR3 sequence: CASSADRGREAFF. The CDR3 DNA reads as TGTGCCAGCAGTGCGGACAGGGGGCGTGAAGCTTTCTTT.

This chain uses TRBV6-5 with TRBJ2-1; 9 bases align to TRBD2. The CDR3 spans 16 residues. Germline CDR1 and CDR2: MNHEY and SVGAGI. V lost 4 bases, J lost 9 bases, and 13 bases stayed unmatched. CDR3 protein: CASSSLGSGRHREQFF. The CDR3 coding sequence is TGTGCCAGCAGTTCCCTGGGTAGCGGGAGACATCGTGAGCAGTTCTTC.

Only one count was recorded for this clone. The J gene is TRBJ2-2, the V gene TRBV5-3; 7 bases agree with TRBD1. TRBV5-3 is classed as an ORF, of uncertain function. CDR3 size: 15 residues. J gave up 6 bases and V 0 bases, and 5 bases lay outside the gene matches. The CDR3 here is CARSLGTGMAGELFF. Written as DNA, the CDR3 is TGTGCCAGAAGCTTGGGGACAGGAATGGCCGGGGAGCTGTTTTTT.

The chain recombines TRBV5-1 with TRBJ1-3; possible D gene TRBD1, 5 bases. Trimming took off 1 base at V and 0 bases at J, with 14 bases between the two ends. The CDR3 runs to 17 residues. The germline CDR1 and CDR2 sequences are SGHRS and YFSETQ. Here the CDR3 DNA reads TGCGCCAGCAGCTTGAGTCCCCAGGGATCCTCTGGAAACACCATATATTTT. Protein: CASSLSPQGSSGNTIYF.

The CDR3 is CASSYGASGDTQYF. As DNA, the CDR3 is TGTGCCAGCAGTTACGGAGCTAGCGGGGATACGCAGTATTTT. The chain employs TRBV6-5 and TRBJ2-3, with TRBD2 matching 8 bases. Germline CDR1 and CDR2: MNHEY and SVGAGI. With V trimmed by 2 bases and J by 6 bases, 4 bases remained unmatched. The length of the CDR3 is 14 residues.

The rearrangement uses TRBV12-3 or TRBV12-4 and TRBJ2-1; TRBD2 agrees at 7 bases. With V trimmed by 10 bases and J by 11 bases, 5 bases remained unmatched. This CDR3 has 10 amino acids. The CDR3 sequence: CAIAGGKQFF. CDR3 nucleotides: TGTGCCATAGCCGGGGGGAAGCAGTTCTTC.

V gene TRBV7-2 combines with J gene TRBJ2-5, with D unclear. Trimming removed 1 base at V and 7 bases at J, with 10 bases between. CDR1 is SGHTA and CDR2 is FQGNSA in the germline V gene. This CDR3 comprises 13 residues. This chain's CDR3 is CASSLDHGGTQYF. CDR3 nucleotide sequence: TGTGCCAGCAGCTTAGATCATGGCGGGACCCAGTACTTC. The whole variable domain, filled in from reference TRBV7-2 and TRBJ2-5, reads GAGVSQSPSNKVTEKGKDVELRCDPISGHTALYWYRQSLGQGLEFLIYFQGNSAPDKSGLPSDRFSAERTGGSVSTLTIQRTQQEDSAVYLCASSLDHGGTQYFGPGTRLLVL.

The chain joins TRBV5-1 to TRBJ2-2; 9 bases are a match to TRBD2. J was trimmed by 5 bases and V by 4 bases; bases with no gene match: 9. In germline, CDR1 is SGHRS, CDR2 YFSETQ. This CDR3 spans 16 amino acids. The CDR3 region has the DNA TGCGCCAGCAGCCCCGGGACTAGCTTCTTGACCGGGGAGCTGTTTTTT. Its protein is CASSPGTSFLTGELFF.

This clone appeared once. The gene calls are TRBV9 and TRBJ1-2; TRBD1 aligns across 10 bases. Unmatched junction bases numbered 8, after V lost 3 bases and J lost 6 bases. From germline, CDR1 is SGDLS and CDR2 YYNGEE. The CDR3 covers 15 residues. The CDR3: CASSARQGAIDGYTF. CDR3 nucleotides: TGTGCCAGCAGCGCCCGACAGGGGGCTATAGATGGCTACACCTTC.

The chain joins TRBV14 to TRBJ2-7; tentatively, D is TRBD2 (6 bases). This CDR3 spans 17 amino acids. Trimming stripped 6 bases from V and 0 bases from J, with 21 bases between. In germline, CDR1 is SGHDN, CDR2 FVKESK. CDR3 sequence: CASRSKRWDLPSYEQYF. As DNA, the CDR3 is TGTGCCAGCAGATCCAAAAGATGGGACTTACCCTCCTACGAGCAGTACTTC.

This chain uses TRBV9 with TRBJ2-1, with D hard to call. CDR1 and CDR2 from the germline V gene are SGDLS and YYNGEE. Trimming left V 1 base short and J 10 bases short, with 18 bases between. The CDR3 runs to 15 residues. The DNA of the CDR3 is TGTGCCAGCAGCGTAACCCCGACTGCCGCCGGCGAGCAGTTCTTC. Translation gives CASSVTPTAAGEQFF.

The genes are TRBV19 and TRBJ1-1, with a weak D call TRBD1 (6 bases). This CDR3 is 17 amino acids long. Trimming removed 5 bases at V and 0 bases at J, with 19 bases between. Per germline, CDR1 LNHDA and CDR2 SQIVND (reference sequence). DNA for the CDR3: TGTGCCAGTAGTCAGGACCCGGGACATAGTCTGAACACTGAAGCTTTCTTT. This encodes CASSQDPGHSLNTEAFF. The complete variable domain, with remaining parts taken from reference TRBV19 and TRBJ1-1, reads DGGITQSPKYLFRKEGQNVTLSCEQNLNHDAMYWYRQDPGQGLRLIYYSQIVNDFQKGDIAEGYSVSREKKESFPLTVTSAQKNPTAFYLCASSQDPGHSLNTEAFFGQGTRLTVV.

The CDR3 sequence is CASSLAGVGDTQYF. The CDR3 bases are TGTGCCAGCAGTCTAGCGGGGGTGGGAGATACGCAGTATTTT. The rearrangement joins TRBV6-5 to TRBJ2-3, with 10 bases that match TRBD2. Germline V CDR1 and CDR2: MNHEY, SVGAGI. The CDR3 has 14 residues. The J segment lost 5 bases and the V segment lost 5 bases, leaving 4 bases of the junction unmatched.

The chain joins TRBV27 to TRBJ1-4, with 10 bases identical to TRBD1. With 5 bases clipped from V and 0 bases from J, the junction kept 9 bases outside the gene matches. The length of the CDR3 is 18 residues. Germline lookup yields CDR1 MNHEY and CDR2 SMNVEV (reference sequence). The CDR3 nucleotides are TGTGCCAGCAGTGAGGGACAGGGGTGGGGAGCAACTAATGAAAAACTGTTTTTT. Its protein product is CASSEGQGWGATNEKLFF.

For the CDR3, the DNA is TGCGCCAGCAGCCACCTACAGGACCACGCGCAGTATTTT. Protein: CASSHLQDHAQYF. The chain joins TRBV4-1 to TRBJ2-3; weak D call: TRBD1 (5 bases). V lost 3 bases to trimming and J lost 10 bases, with 14 bases between them. This CDR3 comprises 13 residues. Germline-derived CDR1 and CDR2 are MGHRA and YSYEKL.

The gene calls are TRBV19 and TRBJ1-5, with 8 positions matching TRBD1. J gave up 5 bases and V 5 bases, and 11 bases lay outside the gene matches. This CDR3 spans 16 amino acids. The V gene's germline CDR1 is LNHDA and CDR2 SQIVND (reference sequence). CDR3 nucleotide sequence: TGTGCCAGTAGTCCGAGCAGGGGGCCACGGGATCAGCCCCAGCATTTT. This sequence encodes CASSPSRGPRDQPQHF. The full variable domain, rest sourced from reference TRBV19 and TRBJ1-5, is DGGITQSPKYLFRKEGQNVTLSCEQNLNHDAMYWYRQDPGQGLRLIYYSQIVNDFQKGDIAEGYSVSREKKESFPLTVTSAQKNPTAFYLCASSPSRGPRDQPQHFGDGTRLSIL.

The J gene is TRBJ2-4, the V gene TRBV7-8, with D perhaps TRBD1 (5 bases). The CDR3 totals 17 residues. V was clipped by 5 bases and J by 4 bases, with 21 bases between them. Germline V CDR1 and CDR2: SGHVS, FQNEAQ. CDR3 amino acids: CASSPSNDGALKNIQYF. The CDR3 DNA reads TGTGCCAGCAGCCCGTCTAATGATGGGGCTTTAAAAAACATTCAGTACTTC.

The gene calls are TRBV28 and TRBJ2-3; 7 bases align to TRBD2. CDR3 length equals 11 residues. Germline V gene data show CDR1 as MDHEN and CDR2 as SYDVKM. V gave up 6 bases and J gave up 10 bases; unmatched junction bases: 4. The CDR3 region is CASRMTSSQYF. The CDR3, as DNA: TGTGCCAGCAGAATGACTAGCTCGCAGTATTTT.

The gene calls are TRBV19 and TRBJ2-7; 8 bases are shared with TRBD1. This CDR3 has 18 residues. Per germline, CDR1 LNHDA and CDR2 SQIVND (reference sequence). Trimming took 5 bases from V and 5 from J; bases not matched to a gene: 20. For the CDR3, the DNA is TGTGCCAGTAGTGCCGGGACAGGACTTTGGGGGAGCTTCCACGAGCAGTACTTC. Its translation: CASSAGTGLWGSFHEQYF.

The chain links TRBV5-1 to TRBJ1-2; D gene ambiguous. Trimming removed 0 bases from V and 0 bases from J, with 9 bases in between. The CDR3 is made up of 15 amino acids. Germline assignment: CDR1 SGHRS and CDR2 YFSETQ. CDR3 sequence: CASSLELDSNYGYTF. For the CDR3, the DNA is TGCGCCAGCAGCTTGGAACTAGACTCTAACTATGGCTACACCTTC.

The chain carries TRBV6-2 or TRBV6-3 and TRBJ1-1; D is unclear. V was trimmed by 2 bases and J by 1 base, leaving 11 bases between them. From germline, CDR1 is MNHEY and CDR2 SVGEGT. This CDR3 is built from 15 residues. CDR3 DNA sequence: TGTGCCAGCAGTTACCTTATAGTCCCGAACACTGAAGCTTTCTTT. It encodes CASSYLIVPNTEAFF.

This clone has a single count. V is TRBV10-2 and J is TRBJ1-6, with D perhaps matching TRBD1 (5 bases). Trimming pared 6 bases from V and 6 bases from J, leaving 15 bases between. This CDR3 is 15 amino acids long. The germline V gene encodes CDR1 WSHSY and CDR2 SAAADI. CDR3 in amino acids: CASSGGGIGNSPLHF. In DNA form, the CDR3 reads TGCGCCAGCAGCGGGGGTGGTATCGGTAATTCACCCCTCCACTTT.

Only a few counts were recorded for this clone. The J gene is TRBJ2-7, the V gene TRBV12-3 or TRBV12-4; D is perhaps TRBD2 (6 bases). Trimming stripped 4 bases from V and 6 bases from J, with 7 bases between. There are 11 residues in the CDR3. Here the CDR3 DNA reads TGTGCCAGCAGTTACGGGGGCGAGCAGTACTTC. It specifies CASSYGGEQYF.

This clone was observed once. The chain is built from TRBV11-2 and TRBJ2-3; 7 bases fit TRBD1. In germline, CDR1 is SGHAT, CDR2 FQNNGV. The CDR3 length is 18 residues. Unmatched junction bases numbered 14, after V lost 5 bases and J lost 0 bases. In DNA form, the CDR3 reads TGTGCCAGCAGCCTACCCCCACAGGGGACAGCTAGCACAGATACGCAGTATTTT. Its protein product is CASSLPPQGTASTDTQYF.

This rearrangement joins TRBV10-3 to TRBJ1-1; D unresolved. Germline CDR1 and CDR2: ENHRY and SYGVKD. The CDR3 totals 18 residues. V was trimmed by 2 bases and J by 5 bases, leaving 24 bases between them. CDR3 region: CAISERAYGVAKKTEAFF. Here the CDR3 DNA reads TGTGCCATCAGTGAGAGGGCCTATGGGGTAGCGAAAAAAACTGAAGCTTTCTTT.

The chain recombines TRBV5-1 with TRBJ1-6, with D possibly matching TRBD1 (5 bases). This CDR3 comprises 14 residues. The germline gives CDR1 SGHRS, CDR2 YFSETQ. V lost 7 bases and J lost 6, with 14 bases in between. CDR3 nucleotides: TGCGCCAGCTCCGGGGGGGAGTCTAATTCACCCCTCCACTTT. It encodes CASSGGESNSPLHF.

The chain uses TRBV2 and TRBJ2-3; the match to TRBD2 covers 9 bases. V lost 11 bases and J lost 5; bases outside the gene matches: 8. The CDR3 contains 13 residues. Germline CDR1 and CDR2: SNHLY and FYNNEI. The DNA for the CDR3 is TGTGCCTTCGGGGAACTAGCGGGAGATACGCAGTATTTT. This codes for CAFGELAGDTQYF. Full variable domain (outside the CDR3, taken from reference TRBV2 and TRBJ2-3): EPEVTQTPSHQVTQMGQEVILRCVPISNHLYFYWYRQILGQKVEFLVSFYNNEISEKSEIFDDQFSVERPDGSNFTLKIRSTKLEDSAMYFCAFGELAGDTQYFGPGTRLTVL.

This chain joins TRBV11-2 and TRBJ2-7, with TRBD1 matching over 9 bases. The CDR3 extends over 14 amino acids. Trimming took 4 bases from V and 2 from J; bases not matched to a gene: 3. Germline values: CDR1 SGHAT, CDR2 FQNNGV. CDR3 coding DNA: TGTGCCAGCAGCTGGGGGACAGGGCCCTACGAGCAGTACTTC. Amino acid sequence: CASSWGTGPYEQYF.

V gene TRBV5-6 combines with J gene TRBJ2-5, with 9 bases aligning to TRBD1. The germline V gene encodes CDR1 SGHDT and CDR2 YYEEEE. Trimming took 4 bases from V and 1 from J; bases not matched to a gene: 8. The CDR3 has 16 amino acids. Here the CDR3 DNA reads TGTGCCAGCAGCGGCCCCGGGACAGGGAGCCAAGAGACCCAGTACTTC. Its protein is CASSGPGTGSQETQYF.

The DNA of the CDR3 is TGTGCCAGCAGCGGGTTGCGGGGGCCTCTACGCTCCTACAATGAGCAGTTCTTC. This encodes CASSGLRGPLRSYNEQFF. This chain links TRBV2 with TRBJ2-1, with TRBD2 as a possible D gene (7 bases). V was pared by 6 bases and J by 0 bases, with 21 bases between. The germline V gene encodes CDR1 SNHLY and CDR2 FYNNEI. The CDR3 has 18 residues.

V is TRBV2 and J is TRBJ1-4; the D gene is possibly TRBD1 (5 bases). This CDR3 region has 14 residues. The germline V gene has CDR1 SNHLY and CDR2 FYNNEI. Trimming took off 3 bases at V and 7 bases at J, with 12 bases between the two ends. CDR3 DNA sequence: TGTGCCAGCAGTGATCAGACAGTTGGTGAAAAACTGTTTTTT. Its protein product is CASSDQTVGEKLFF.

CDR3 region: CASSDGTSGIDEQFF. Written as DNA, the CDR3 is TGTGCCAGCAGTGATGGGACTAGCGGGATTGATGAGCAGTTCTTC. This rearrangement joins TRBV2 to TRBJ2-1, with TRBD2 matching 13 bases. V shed 3 bases and J 8 bases; nucleotides not matched to a gene: 4. CDR3 size: 15 residues. Germline V CDR1 and CDR2: SNHLY, FYNNEI.